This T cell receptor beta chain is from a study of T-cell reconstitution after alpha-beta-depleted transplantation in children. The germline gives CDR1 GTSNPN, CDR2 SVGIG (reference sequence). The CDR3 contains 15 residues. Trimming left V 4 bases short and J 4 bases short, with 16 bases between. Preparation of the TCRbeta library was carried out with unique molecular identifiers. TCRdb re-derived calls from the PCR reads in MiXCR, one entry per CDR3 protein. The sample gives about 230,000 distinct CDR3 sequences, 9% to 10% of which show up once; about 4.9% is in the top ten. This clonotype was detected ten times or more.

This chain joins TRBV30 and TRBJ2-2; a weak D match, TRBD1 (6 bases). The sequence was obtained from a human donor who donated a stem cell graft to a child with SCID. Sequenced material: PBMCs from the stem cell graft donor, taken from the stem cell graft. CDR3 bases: TGTGCCTGGATCACTCCGGACAGCTTCACCGGGGAGCTGTTTTTT. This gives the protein CAWITPDSFTGELFF.